Reported below is one T cell receptor beta chain. What this receptor recognizes is not known. Per-nucleotide qualities are absent, and no much larger clonotype sits a single base away. V is trimmed back by 5 bases and J by 5 bases, and the junction contains 14 bases that no gene match accounts for. The germline V gene sets CDR1 to MGHRA and CDR2 to YSYEKL. The CDR3, cysteine through phenylalanine, is 17 amino acids long. Only the CDR3 part of the read is kept: 51 bases, read in frame from the first base. The data are from a study of cytomegalovirus exposure and HLA in healthy donors (dated by TCRdb to 2016 to 2017). General notes on the study: An earlier analysis of some 600 of the donors reported around 280 Gb of sequence data and 100 million to 120 million unique TCR beta sequences obtained from approximately 180 million T cells. Every repertoire in the discovery cohort had been generated on one and the same sequencing platform. Among a few hundred genotyped donors of the cohort, an average of around 240,000 unique TCR beta nucleotide sequences were sequenced per donor, 15% to 20% of them non-productive. The aim of the study was to test whether cataloging public T cell receptors could identify signatures of past pathogen exposure. In a later analysis, previously published TCR beta repertoires from about 670 donors were re-analyzed and high-resolution HLA genotyping was added so that TCR occurrence patterns could be studied. Typing coverage differed by locus: A, B, C, DRB1 and DQB1 were typed in about 620-630 donors, DQA1 in about 550, DPA1 in some 570, and DPB1 in 400 to 490. About 300 gigabases of sequencing data and around 80 million unique TCR sequences made up an early release that covered 500 to 700 HLA-typed donors. Of the 398 genotyped donors, 81% fell in the genetic ancestry cluster associated with self-reported Caucasian donors. Alongside the repertoire data, information on donor age, sex, ethnicity and CMV serostatus was compiled. In an earlier analysis of a few hundred of the donors, high-throughput TCR beta sequencing was used to judge whether each TCR beta V gene segment behaved as functional or pseudogenic. A separate validation cohort of roughly 120 different subjects was used in addition to the 666-subject first cohort. To predict cytomegalovirus infection status, the study brought together high-throughput TCR immunosequencing, statistical association of individual TCRs with disease status, and machine learning. Four or five DR-DQ haplotypes were handled as single units for association and clustering because linkage in the cohort was strong. Class I and class II HLA loci were covered by the typing at four-digit resolution. In a later genetic analysis, genome-wide SNP genotypes for about 55% of the roughly 700 donors were used, and that subset was treated as a discovery cohort. The study used immunosequencing to profile the T cell repertoires of 666 subjects and linked those repertoires to cytomegalovirus serostatus. In the later analysis, no new phenotypic data were used to find candidate immune exposures; instead, reliance was placed on TCR beta sequences and their occurrence across donors. General conclusions and limits of the study: The cohort was sequenced for TCR beta chains only, and without alpha or paired-chain data the features that could be detected were limited. Correlated functional status among segregating V segments might reflect linkage disequilibrium, but an unknown experimental factor could not be ruled out. According to a later analysis, TCR association rates differed among HLA loci, with DRB1 alleles showing the most associated TCRs and HLA-C alleles showing the fewest. Because some donors lacked HLA typing at each locus, the association tests relied only on the typed subset. While some public TCRs were present in many individuals, most TCR sequences turned up only very rarely across donors. The presence/absence analyses assumed that sequencing depth was roughly uniform across donors, and that assumption may not be true. A later analysis associated about 18,000 TCR beta sequences with specific HLA alleles at a false discovery rate of 0.05. In the study, some 180 TCR beta chains were listed as associated with cytomegalovirus. When HLA alleles, especially DR and DQ, strongly co-occurred, attributing TCR associations to individual alleles was difficult. In vitro tests confirmed that a few of the cytomegalovirus-associated TCR beta chains recognize cytomegalovirus antigens. In an earlier analysis of about 600 of the donors, most TCR beta V segments appeared in productive rearrangements about 87% or about 30% of the time, broadly matching IMGT annotations. About 17 rarely observed V segments, including chromosome 9 orphons, were excluded from the earlier analysis of a few hundred of the donors because counts were too low. A cluster of highly shared sequence variants was judged likely to be a technical artifact of the sequencing pipeline. In a later analysis, most CMV-associated TCR beta chains were found to appear HLA-restricted, with HLA associations seemingly driven largely by CMV exposure. A later genetic analysis associated a missense DCLRE1C variant with V-gene and J-gene trimming of TCR beta chains, and an independent cohort replicated the association. Several of the top co-occurrence clusters appeared to be linked to parvovirus B19, influenza, CMV and Epstein-Barr virus, according to a later analysis. Cytomegalovirus status was reported to be diagnosed by the classifier with high specificity and sensitivity in both the original and validation cohorts. According to the authors, the approach could potentially be generalized to other disease states and immunological phenotypes. A later analysis found that HLA-associated TCR beta chains were more clonally expanded and had lower generation probabilities than equally common non-associated chains. Because the 87-base-pair reads could not distinguish some IMGT-functional V segments, including TRBV6-2 and TRBV6-3, those segments were excluded. CMV serostatus was the only immune exposure information available for the cohort. A further reported finding was that TCR beta sequences accurately predicted the HLA-A and HLA-B alleles for most subjects in the first cohort. Compared with the roughly 600-donor mean, donors in an Asian-associated ancestry cluster had fewer N-insertions in productive TCRs, according to a later genetic analysis.

The cohort consisted of 600 or so healthy bone marrow donors. At the time of sampling, every cohort member was nominally healthy, though immune exposures that went unrecorded were likely present. The donor was CMV seropositive and belonged to the group of 250 to 300 seropositive cohort members. Each donor provided a peripheral blood sample, and peripheral blood mononuclear cells were used for TCR beta sequencing. The Qiagen DNeasy Blood Extraction Kit was used to extract genomic DNA from the blood cell samples. Library preparation used the immunoSEQ multiplex PCR assay. A mixture of 60 forward primers for TCR Vbeta segments and 13 reverse primers for TCR Jbeta segments was used in the multiplex PCR. The CDR3 region of rearranged TCR beta genes was amplified from genomic DNA with a multiplex PCR assay. On the Illumina HiSeq System, the amplified TCR beta libraries were sequenced as 87-base-pair reads. Processing in the source paper ran as follows. A later analysis counted approximately 76 million unique TCR beta chains across the 600 to 850 repertoires, and 10 million to 11 million of these chains were shared by at least two donors. Raw reads were error-corrected and collapsed into unique sequences with a nearest-neighbor algorithm that merged closely related sequences to remove PCR and sequencing errors. To assign V, D and J gene segments, CDR3 sequences were aligned to IMGT reference sequences. For a sequence to be retained, a match of at least six nucleotides was required to both a V gene segment and a J gene segment. Rearrangements were called productive when the CDR3 lacked stop codons and stayed in frame with V and J; all others were non-productive. CDR3 was defined according to IMGT convention as the region running from the second conserved V-encoded cysteine to the conserved J-encoded phenylalanine. The earlier analysis of fewer than 750 of the donors excluded sequences that lacked an unambiguous match to a single V gene segment. In an earlier analysis of 450 to 750 of the donors, a V segment was called functional when productive rearrangements were above 56.7%, and segregating when the standard deviation between donors exceeded 5%. To diagnose cytomegalovirus status from the catalog of TCR beta chain sequences, a statistical classification framework was built. A later analysis assigned V and J genes by comparing TCR nucleotide sequences with IMGT/GENE-DB human TR gene sequences. Using the TCRdist pipeline, a later analysis assigned CDR3 sequences along with most-parsimonious VDJ recombination scenarios. A later analysis defined each TCR beta chain by its CDR3 amino acid sequence plus V-gene family, and excluded reads lacking a unique V-gene family. To address suspected cross-contamination and a sequencing artifact, a later analysis removed a few hundred highly shared, low-generation-probability nucleotide sequences. In a later analysis, a clonal expansion index was calculated for each public chain from normalized within-repertoire ranks of inferred template counts. In a later analysis, generation probabilities were computed with a VDJ recombination model fitted to out-of-frame rearrangements, and the resulting probabilities were checked against IGoR. In a later analysis, hypergeometric tests were used to score TCR-TCR, TCR-HLA and TCR-CMV co-occurrence, with a repertoire-size bias correction applied to TCR pairs. In a later analysis, false discovery rates were estimated by permuting HLA or CMV assignments 20 times. In a later analysis, co-occurring TCRs were grouped using DBSCAN, with TCRdist sequence similarity added in when clustering inside HLA-allele-positive subsets. Repertoires with fewer than 30,000 or more than 120,000 public chains, plus five repertoires with anomalous nucleotide sharing, were excluded from co-occurrence clustering. TCRdb's version of the immuneACCESS table is confined to in-frame rearrangements and falls short of the full clone set. An unresolved V gene accounts for under half of the shortfall where checked; the remainder is of unknown origin. That table supplies the V and J calls and clone size; D and trimming were determined from the DNA. The sample table holds roughly 150,000 clones, of which approximately 81% were seen once. Of the sample, 3.5% to 5.5% is held by the ten largest clones.

The TCR comes from a woman aged 40 to 55 in good health and CMV-seropositive. Here the chain combines TRBV4-1 and TRBJ2-1, and 8 bases in between align with TRBD1. Sequenced: PBMCs. CDR3 reads: CASSYLPRDRSNNEQFF. The DNA sequence reads TGCGCCAGCAGCTATCTACCCCGGGACAGGTCCAACAATGAGCAGTTCTTC.